This T cell receptor beta chain was identified during a study of T-cell reconstitution after alpha-beta-depleted transplantation in children. General study findings and limits: About two months after transplant, alpha-beta T cells reportedly came from several hundred expanded graft clones. At one year after transplant, newly produced T cells mostly accounted for T-cell counts and diversity. Surviving thymic progenitors and recipient T cells were the source of high TCRbeta diversity at day 60 in some patients.

There are 17 residues in the CDR3. Trimming shortened V by 4 bases and J by 2 bases, and 21 bases separated the two germline ends. Germline V gene sequence: CDR1 MGHRA, CDR2 YSYEKL. This sample's TCRbeta library carried unique molecular identifier barcodes. MiXCR, applied by TCRdb to the PCR reads, yields one record per CDR3 protein. The table shows 700,000 to 850,000 distinct CDR3 sequences, with roughly 15% occurring only once. On this clonotype: What it recognizes is unknown.

The clonotype originates from a male patient younger than 18 who had a stem cell transplant for acute lymphoblastic leukemia, so the T cells may come from the graft donor. This specimen was PBMCs, mostly from graft donor cells, taken 360 days after TCRalphabeta/CD19-depleted stem cell transplant. The chain combines TRBV4-1 with TRBJ2-7; tentative D call: TRBD1 (5 bases). DNA of the CDR3: TGCGCCAGCAGCCCGGATCGACAGCTATTATCTACCTACGAGCAGTACTTC. Translating it yields CASSPDRQLLSTYEQYF.